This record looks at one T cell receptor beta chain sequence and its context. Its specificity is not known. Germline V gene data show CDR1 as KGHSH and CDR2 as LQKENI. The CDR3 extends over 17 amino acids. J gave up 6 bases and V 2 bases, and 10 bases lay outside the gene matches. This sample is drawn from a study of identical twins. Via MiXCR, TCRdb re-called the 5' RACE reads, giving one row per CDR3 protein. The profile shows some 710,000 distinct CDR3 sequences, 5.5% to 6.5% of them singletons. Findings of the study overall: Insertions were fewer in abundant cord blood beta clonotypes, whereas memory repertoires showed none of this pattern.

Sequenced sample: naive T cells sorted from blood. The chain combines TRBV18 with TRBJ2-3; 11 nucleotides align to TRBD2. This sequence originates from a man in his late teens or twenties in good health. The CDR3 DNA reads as TGTGCCAGCTCACCAGGGACTAGCGGTGCCAAGGAGGATACGCAGTATTTT. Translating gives CASSPGTSGAKEDTQYF.